This T cell receptor (beta chain) was observed in a study of blood T cell repertoires in COVID-19. In the original processing: Amplified reference gene primers provided the basis for estimating nucleated cell counts. The protocol was immunoSEQ multiplex PCR, while the TCRdb copy is restricted to in-frame clones and leaves out a portion. V and J calls and clone size are as listed in that table; D and trimming were resolved from the DNA. The table shows about 40,000 clones, with about 90% occurring only once. Losses at the gene ends were 5 bases for V and 3 bases for J; bases not matched to a gene: 4. CDR1 and CDR2 (germline): GTSNPN, SVGIG (reference sequence). The CDR3 contains 15 residues.

Specimen: peripheral blood. The chain uses TRBV30 and TRBJ2-6; 10 bases fit TRBD1. This receptor was obtained from a woman at least 80 years old with active COVID-19. CDR3 in DNA: TGTGCCTGGGGCGGGACAGGGGTTGGGGCCAACGTCCTGACTTTC. Amino acid sequence: CAWGGTGVGANVLTF. Supplemented by reference TRBV30 and TRBJ2-6, the full variable domain reads SQTIHQWPATLVQPVGSPLSLECTVEGTSNPNLYWYRQAAGRGLQLLFYSVGIGQISSEVPQNLSASRPQDRQFILSSKKLLLSDSGFYLCAWGGTGVGANVLTFGAGSRLTVL.